This is a list of T cell receptor beta chains from one sample in a study of T cell repertoires in aging, cancer and after chemotherapy. MiXCR was run by TCRdb on the multiplex PCR reads, yielding one entry per CDR3 protein. The sample includes 1,000 to 1,500 distinct CDR3 sequences, 26% of them seen just once. The sample was blood. Receptors were obtained from a human donor with a solid tumor. CDR3s include the opening cysteine and the closing phenylalanine or tryptophan. Each record gives: D gene, V gene, J gene, clone size, CDR3 DNA, CDR3 protein. D genes are given only for firm matches. The size of a clone is reported for some rows only, either as once, few or many, or as a class for expanded clones.

>.|TRBV7-2|TRBJ2-7|medium-sized
TGTGCCAGCAGCGAAACCGGACAGCCCTCCTACGAGCAGTACTTC
CASSETGQPSYEQYF
>.|TRBV6-5|TRBJ2-3|large
TGTGCCAGCAGTTACTCCACTAGCACAGATACGCAGTATTTT
CASSYSTSTDTQYF
>TRBD2|TRBV7-9|TRBJ2-1|.
TGTGCCAGCAGCCAAGACCCTAGCGGGGGCATTGAGCAGTTCTTC
CASSQDPSGGIEQFF
>TRBD1|TRBV19|TRBJ2-2|.
TGTGTTAGTAGTATGACGCCAGGGGGTTCCACCGGGGAGCTGTTTTTT
CVSSMTPGGSTGELFF
>TRBD2|TRBV6-4|TRBJ2-3|large
TGTGCCAGCAGTGAGAATAGCGGGGGCACAGATACGCAGTATTTT
CASSENSGGTDTQYF
>.|TRBV5-4|TRBJ1-4|.
TGTGCCAGCAGCCGTGGGGGTACTAATGAAAAACTGTTTTTT
CASSRGGTNEKLFF
>.|TRBV11-3|TRBJ2-7|large
TGTGCCAGCAGCTCCGGGGGGCTGGAAAGCTACGAGCAGTACTTC
CASSSGGLESYEQYF
>TRBD2|TRBV20-1|TRBJ2-7|.
TGCAGTGCTAGAGAGCGGGGGGGACTAGCTCCCGCGTGGCAGTACTTC
CSARERGGLAPAWQYF
>.|TRBV5-1|TRBJ2-3|few
TGCGCCAGCAGCCCAGGGACTAGCACAGATACGCAGTATTTT
CASSPGTSTDTQYF
>TRBD1|TRBV12-3/TRBV12-4|TRBJ1-6|.
TGTGCCAGCAGCAAAGGGGGCGCCAGTTCACCCCTCCACTTT
CASSKGGASSPLHF
>.|TRBV29-1|TRBJ1-1|large
TGCAGCGTTGAAATCGGTGACGTTATGGAAGCTTTCTTT
CSVEIGDVMEAFF
>TRBD2|TRBV6-4|TRBJ2-1|.
TGTGCCAGCAGTCTACTAGCGGAACGTTCGTACAATGAGCAGTTCTTC
CASSLLAERSYNEQFF
>TRBD1|TRBV7-2|TRBJ1-2|.
TGTGCCAGCAGCGTACGACAGGGGCCGTATGGCTACACCTTC
CASSVRQGPYGYTF
>TRBD1|TRBV5-6|TRBJ1-2|large
TGTGCCAGCAGACCAGACAGGGCCTATGGCTACACCTTC
CASRPDRAYGYTF
>TRBD2|TRBV6-2/TRBV6-3|TRBJ2-1|medium-sized
TGTGCCAGCAGTTACCCGCGGGGGGGCCTTAATGAGCAGTTCTTC
CASSYPRGGLNEQFF
>.|TRBV27|TRBJ1-3|few
TGTGCCAGCAGGGCGCAGGGCTCCCGGGGGACCATATATTTT
CASRAQGSRGTIYF
>TRBD2|TRBV6-1|TRBJ2-7|large
TGTGCCAGCAGTGAAGGGTCGGGAGGGCCCTACGAGCAGTACTTC
CASSEGSGGPYEQYF
>.|TRBV6-5|TRBJ1-2|large
TGTGCCAGCAGTTACTCTGGGGGGGTCTATGGCTACACCTTC
CASSYSGGVYGYTF
>.|TRBV11-3|TRBJ2-7|few
TGTGCCAGCAGCTTAGCGGTCAATTCCTACGAGCAGTACTTC
CASSLAVNSYEQYF
>.|TRBV30|TRBJ1-1|.
TGTGCCTGGAGAGGGAGGTGGGCTTTCTTT
CAWRGRWAFF
>.|TRBV4-1|TRBJ1-2|.
TGCGCCAGCAGCCATGAACACCCCTCTAACTATGGCTACACCTTC
CASSHEHPSNYGYTF
>.|TRBV6-1|TRBJ2-7|large
TGTGCCAGCAGTGAAGGAAATTACGGGTCCAACTACGAGCAGTACTTC
CASSEGNYGSNYEQYF
>TRBD1|TRBV29-1|TRBJ2-1|large
TGCAGCGTTGAAGATCGAGGGACAGGGTCCGAGCAGTTCTTC
CSVEDRGTGSEQFF
>.|TRBV6-6|TRBJ2-1|large
TGTGCCAGCAGTAAAGGAGGCCTTGTATTACCCTACAATGAGCAGTTCTTC
CASSKGGLVLPYNEQFF
>TRBD1|TRBV5-1|TRBJ1-4|.
TGCGCCAGCAGCATAGGACAGGGAGCTAATGAAAAACTGTTTTTT
CASSIGQGANEKLFF
>TRBD2|TRBV19|TRBJ2-1|few
TGTGCCAGTAGTGTCGGACTAGCGGGAGTCCCCAATGAGCAGTTCTTC
CASSVGLAGVPNEQFF
>TRBD2|TRBV7-9|TRBJ2-1|once
TGTGCCAGCAGCTTAAGGTCGGGGTGGGCTAGCGGGAGAAATGAGCAGTTCTTC
CASSLRSGWASGRNEQFF
>.|TRBV5-6|TRBJ1-2|.
TGTGCCAGCAGCTTGGGGGGGGGCAACTATGGCTACACCTTC
CASSLGGGNYGYTF
>.|TRBV12-3/TRBV12-4|TRBJ1-2|large
TGTGCCAGCAGTCCCCGGACGGGCGATTCCGTAGGCTACACCTTC
CASSPRTGDSVGYTF
>.|TRBV11-3|TRBJ2-2|large
TGTGCCAGCAGCTCCTCACCGCGGGGAACCGGGGAGCTGTTTTTT
CASSSSPRGTGELFF
>.|TRBV11-3|TRBJ2-6|large
TGTGCCAGCAGCAAACAGTTCTCTGGGGCCAACGTCCTGACTTTC
CASSKQFSGANVLTF
>TRBD1|TRBV4-1|TRBJ2-2|.
TGCGCCAGCAGCCGAGGACAGGCAAGCACCGGGGAGCTGTTTTTT
CASSRGQASTGELFF
>TRBD2|TRBV19|TRBJ2-5|few
TGTGCCAGTAGTCCCCGACTAGCGGGGGCCCTGTACCAAGAGACCCAGTACTTC
CASSPRLAGALYQETQYF
>TRBD2|TRBV30|TRBJ2-3|.
TGTGCCTGCCCCGGGACTAGGGGACGCACAGATACGCAGTATTTT
CACPGTRGRTDTQYF
>.|TRBV20-1|TRBJ1-6|few
TGCAGTGCTACCCAGACTAATTCACCCCTCCACTTT
CSATQTNSPLHF
>.|TRBV11-3|TRBJ1-4|few
TGTGCCAGCAGCCCACGGGAGGCAACTAATGAAAAACTGTTTTTT
CASSPREATNEKLFF
>.|TRBV30|TRBJ1-3|large
TGTGCCTGGAGTGTGGGTGGGGGGGCTGGAAACACCATATATTTT
CAWSVGGGAGNTIYF
>TRBD1|TRBV7-9|TRBJ1-2|.
TGTGCCAGCAGCTTGGGGGACAGCAACTATGGCTACACCTTC
CASSLGDSNYGYTF
>TRBD1|TRBV7-2|TRBJ2-5|.
TGTGCCAGCAGCCGGAACAGGGGGCGGGAGACCCAGTACTTC
CASSRNRGRETQYF
>TRBD1|TRBV27|TRBJ1-1|.
TGTGCCAGCAGTTTACAGGGGGCGAGATCCACTGAAGCTTTCTTT
CASSLQGARSTEAFF
>.|TRBV15|TRBJ2-6|large
TGTGCCACCAGCAGAGACAGGGCGGGGGCCAACGTCCTGACTTTC
CATSRDRAGANVLTF
>.|TRBV12-3/TRBV12-4|TRBJ2-1|large
TGTGCCAGCAGTAGGGGGTTCCTCAATGAGCAGTTCTTC
CASSRGFLNEQFF
>.|TRBV27|TRBJ1-2|.
TGTGCCAGCAGACTGTCAGGGGCTAACTATAACTACACCTTC
CASRLSGANYNYTF
>.|TRBV14|TRBJ2-2|.
TGTGCCAGCAGCCAAAAGGGTAGGACAACGCGCGCCTCCGGGGAGCTGTTTTTT
CASSQKGRTTRASGELFF
>.|TRBV5-1|TRBJ2-2|once
TGCGCCAGCAGGGAGACCGGGGAGCTGTTTTTT
CASRETGELFF